This TCR beta chain was sequenced during a study of shared clonotypes between healthy human individuals. Study-level points and caveats: The study found approximately 5% of naive CD4 clonotypes shared across several donors. Larger richness was generally estimated for naive than memory subsets. Sampling involved blood alone; tissue repertoires likely differ.

The method was immunoSEQ multiplex PCR; TCRdb's version includes in-frame clones alone and lacks a portion of them. The table lists around 1.4 million clones, roughly 98.5% of them singletons. The V and J ends lost 8 bases and 3 bases, in that order; junction bases with no gene match: 9. Germline assignment: CDR1 KGHSH and CDR2 LQKENI. CDR3 length: 17 amino acids. As to this clone: The antigen is not known.

Donation came from healthy HIV-negative adults that had no recent acute infections or vaccinations. The sequence was collected from a man aged 30-40 years in good health. The chain is built from TRBV18 and TRBJ2-6; 11 bases align to TRBD1. The sample comprised naive CD4+ T cells sorted from blood. Subset defined: CD45RA+ positively selected. CDR3 loop: CASGTDRGLSGANVLTF. DNA of the CDR3: TGTGCCAGCGGGACGGACAGGGGGCTAAGTGGGGCCAACGTCCTGACTTTC.